Listed below are T cell receptor beta chains from one sample, sequenced in a study of CD8+ T cells in alopecia areata. The data were produced by immunoSEQ multiplex PCR, yet TCRdb's version contains in-frame clones alone and is incomplete. The sample holds some 160,000 clones, more than 55% seen once. Specimen: CD8+ T cells sorted from blood. The receptors here all came from a human donor in good health. Both conserved end residues are part of each CDR3. D genes are given only for firm matches. Rows give clone size only sometimes, using once, few, many, or a class for an expanded clone.

CDR3 DNA,CDR3 protein,V gene,D gene,J gene,clone size
TGTGCCAGCAGCGGGGGGACTTACACTGAAGCTTTCTTT,CASSGGTYTEAFF,TRBV7-8,-,TRBJ1-1,-
TGCAGCGCCCCCCCGGGGGCGGGAGAGACCCAGTACTTC,CSAPPGAGETQYF,TRBV29-1,-,TRBJ2-5,few
TGCAGCGCCCTCGGGACTAGTGGGACAGATACGCAGTATTTT,CSALGTSGTDTQYF,TRBV29-1,TRBD2,TRBJ2-3,-
TGCGCCAGCAGCCAAGGGACAGGCAGGGAGCAGTTCTTC,CASSQGTGREQFF,TRBV4-1,TRBD1,TRBJ2-1,-
TGTGCCAGCAGTGAAAGTGGGTCAACAGATACGCAGTATTTT,CASSESGSTDTQYF,TRBV25-1,-,TRBJ2-3,once
TGTGCCAGCAGCGCTTTCGTTTCGGCTGGGGAGACCCAGTACTTC,CASSAFVSAGETQYF,TRBV28,-,TRBJ2-5,few
TGTGCCACCCACCGGAGCGGGAGGAACACCGGGGAGCTGTTTTTT,CATHRSGRNTGELFF,TRBV28,TRBD2,TRBJ2-2,-
TGTGCCTGGCAAAGTGGAAACAATGAGCAGTTCTTC,CAWQSGNNEQFF,TRBV30,-,TRBJ2-1,-
TGCGCCAGCAGCTTGGGTGCTTCCCAGATTCAGTACTTC,CASSLGASQIQYF,TRBV5-1,-,TRBJ2-4,-
TGTGCCACCAGTGCGGGACACCTCAGCGAGCAGTACTTC,CATSAGHLSEQYF,TRBV15,-,TRBJ2-7,once
TGCAGCCCCTCCCTTGGGCCTGAAGCTTTCTTT,CSPSLGPEAFF,TRBV20-1,-,TRBJ1-1,once
TGTGCCAGCAGCTTAGGGGCGGGAATCCTAGGTAATGAGCAGTTCTTC,CASSLGAGILGNEQFF,TRBV7-2,-,TRBJ2-1,-
TGTGCCAGCAGTTTTACCGGGGAGCTGTTTTTT,CASSFTGELFF,TRBV6-6,-,TRBJ2-2,few
TGTGCCAGCAGCTTAGCGTTAGCGGGAAGACAGGGGGAGCAGTACTTC,CASSLALAGRQGEQYF,TRBV7-2,-,TRBJ2-7,few
TGTGCCAGCAGCCTAACCGAGGAGTTAAAACTGTTTTTT,CASSLTEELKLFF,TRBV11-2,-,TRBJ1-4,-
TGTGCCTGGGCCGAGGGGACCCAGTACTTC,CAWAEGTQYF,TRBV30,-,TRBJ2-5,-
TGTGCCTGGAGCGTCGGACAGGGGTCGTACCAAGAGACCCAGTACTTC,CAWSVGQGSYQETQYF,TRBV30,TRBD1,TRBJ2-5,-
TGCAGCGTTGTCTGGGGCACTGAAGCTTTCTTT,CSVVWGTEAFF,TRBV29-1,-,TRBJ1-1,-
TGTGCCAGCAGTCCGCGACAGAGGGACTCCCTGGCCTACAATGAGCAGTTCTTC,CASSPRQRDSLAYNEQFF,TRBV28,-,TRBJ2-1,-
TGCAGCGTGCTAGTTCTCAGTGAGCAGTTCTTC,CSVLVLSEQFF,TRBV29-1,-,TRBJ2-1,few
TGTGCCAGCAGCTCTCCTCAAAGGGAGCAGTACTTC,CASSSPQREQYF,TRBV6-6,-,TRBJ2-7,-
TGTGCCAGCAGACCGGGACAGGGCTACGAGCAGTACTTC,CASRPGQGYEQYF,TRBV25-1,TRBD1,TRBJ2-7,-
TGCAGCGTTGAAGAGGCGAACACCGGGGAGCTGTTTTTT,CSVEEANTGELFF,TRBV29-1,-,TRBJ2-2,-
TGTGCCAGCAGTGAAGCCCAGTTCCCCGCCTCGGGGGAAGGAGAGACCCAGTACTTC,CASSEAQFPASGEGETQYF,TRBV2,-,TRBJ2-5,few
TGTGCCAGCAGTCCTGGGAGCTCCTACAATGAGCAGTTCTTC,CASSPGSSYNEQFF,TRBV27,-,TRBJ2-1,-
TGCAGCGTTGAAGATCCCGGGACAGGGGGCGGGGAGCTGTTTTTT,CSVEDPGTGGGELFF,TRBV29-1,TRBD1,TRBJ2-2,many